Following are 18 T cell receptor beta chains from one sample sequenced in a study of OX40 agonist ivuxolimab in advanced cancers. Assay used: immunoSEQ multiplex PCR; TCRdb lists only in-frame clones, some missing. The sample carries tens of thousands of clones, approximately 90% recorded once. The sample in question was CD4+ or CD8+ T cells sorted from blood, obtained in a trial of the OX40 agonist ivuxolimab. Receptors were obtained from an adult with an advanced solid tumor such as melanoma, head and neck, liver or kidney cancer.

V is TRBV5-1 and J is TRBJ2-3; TRBD2 might be the D (5 bases). V was cut by 2 bases and J by 0 bases, with 13 bases left in between. Germline-derived CDR1 and CDR2 are SGHRS and YFSETQ. The CDR3 is 16 residues long. The CDR3 coding sequence is TGCGCCAGCAGCTTACCGAGCGGAGCAAGCACAGATACGCAGTATTTT. The encoded protein is CASSLPSGASTDTQYF.

V usage is TRBV2 and J usage is TRBJ1-5; 7 bases align to TRBD1. The CDR3 runs 15 residues. The V gene's germline CDR1 is SNHLY and CDR2 FYNNEI. Losses at the gene ends were 7 bases for V and 7 bases for J; bases not matched to a gene: 13. In DNA form, the CDR3 reads TGTGCCAGCACCGAGGAGGGGGCGGTGGGGCAGCCCCAGCATTTT. Translating it yields CASTEEGAVGQPQHF.

The chain employs TRBV5-4 and TRBJ2-5; TRBD1 or TRBD2 may be the D gene (5 bases each). V lost 4 bases and J 3 bases, leaving 16 bases between the germline ends. The CDR3 loop spans 15 amino acids. From germline, CDR1 is SGHNT and CDR2 YYREEE (reference sequence). CDR3 in DNA: TGTGCCAGCAGCCCCGGGTGGGGGATTGAAGAGACCCAGTACTTC. This codes for CASSPGWGIEETQYF.

This rearrangement joins TRBV5-6 to TRBJ2-5, with D perhaps matching TRBD1 (6 bases). The CDR3 loop spans 15 amino acids. Germline lookup yields CDR1 SGHDT and CDR2 YYEEEE. Trimming took off 4 bases at V and 5 bases at J, with 18 bases between the two ends. The CDR3 DNA sequence: TGTGCCAGCAGCCATACAGGGCCCAGAGGGGAGACCCAGTACTTC. It translates to CASSHTGPRGETQYF.

V is TRBV27 and J is TRBJ1-5; D ambiguous. The CDR3 totals 15 residues. Germline loops: CDR1 MNHEY, CDR2 SMNVEV (reference sequence). Trimming removed 2 bases at V and 2 bases at J, with 10 bases between. The CDR3 region has the DNA TGTGCCAGCAGTTTAGGGTCTAGTCGCAATCAGCCCCAGCATTTT. Its translation: CASSLGSSRNQPQHF.

V usage is TRBV5-1 and J usage is TRBJ1-1, with a tentative D call TRBD1 (5 bases). The length of the CDR3 is 14 residues. Germline values: CDR1 SGHRS, CDR2 YFSETQ. Trimming shortened V by 4 bases and J by 1 base, and 11 bases separated the two germline ends. Here the CDR3 reads CASSPGNRNTEAFF. Here the CDR3 DNA reads TGCGCCAGCAGCCCAGGGAATCGGAACACTGAAGCTTTCTTT.

J is TRBJ2-3 and V is TRBV28, with 7 bases matching TRBD1. The CDR3 length is 14 residues. J gave up 6 bases and V 4 bases, and 7 bases lay outside the gene matches. Germline CDR1 MDHEN, CDR2 SYDVKM. CDR3 bases: TGTGCCAGCAGTTCACAGGGGTTAGGCGATACGCAGTATTTT. It encodes CASSSQGLGDTQYF.

The rearrangement joins TRBV5-1 to TRBJ2-5, with D possibly TRBD1 on 6 matching bases. The CDR3 totals 14 residues. Germline V CDR1 and CDR2: SGHRS, YFSETQ. V was cut by 6 bases and J by 2 bases, with 14 bases left in between. The CDR3 DNA follows: TGCGCCAGCACCCTCCAGGGGCCACAAGAGACCCAGTACTTC. Translating gives CASTLQGPQETQYF.

The chain links TRBV6-6 to TRBJ2-7; D uncertain. The CDR3 is made up of 16 amino acids. V lost 6 bases and J lost 6, with 24 bases in between. In germline, CDR1 is MNHNY, CDR2 SVGAGI (reference sequence). In DNA form, the CDR3 reads TGTGCCAGCAGCCCATCGGATCTAGGGATGTTCGGCGAGCAGTACTTC. Protein sequence: CASSPSDLGMFGEQYF.

The chain employs TRBV30 and TRBJ1-4, with TRBD1 as a possible D gene (5 bases). The germline V gene encodes CDR1 GTSNPN and CDR2 SVGIG (reference sequence). CDR3 length: 13 amino acids. V lost 4 bases and J lost 8, with 14 bases in between. CDR3 DNA: TGTGCCTGGAACCGGGGGGGGAAGGAAAAACTGTTTTTT. Its protein product is CAWNRGGKEKLFF. Variable domain in full (rest from reference TRBV30 and TRBJ1-4): SQTIHQWPATLVQPVGSPLSLECTVEGTSNPNLYWYRQAAGRGLQLLFYSVGIGQISSEVPQNLSASRPQDRQFILSSKKLLLSDSGFYLCAWNRGGKEKLFFGSGTQLSVL.

This chain links TRBV6-1 with TRBJ2-3; 8 bases match TRBD1. The CDR3 runs 13 residues. The germline CDR1 and CDR2 sequences are MNHNS and SASEGT. The V and J ends lost 11 bases and 2 bases, in that order; junction bases with no gene match: 6. The CDR3 spells CAGRDRHTDTQYF. DNA for the CDR3: TGTGCCGGCCGGGACAGGCACACAGATACGCAGTATTTT.

The rearrangement uses TRBV5-4 and TRBJ2-5; the D gene is possibly TRBD2 (6 bases). Germline V gene data show CDR1 as SGHNT and CDR2 as YYREEE (reference sequence). Deletions cut 3 bases from V and 5 bases from J, with 14 bases between. The CDR3 has 14 residues. The CDR3 region is CASSSRDGLETQYF. In DNA form, the CDR3 reads TGTGCCAGCAGCTCGCGGGACGGGCTGGAGACCCAGTACTTC. The full variable domain, in which reference TRBV5-4 and TRBJ2-5 provide the parts outside the CDR3, is ETGVTQSPTHLIKTRGQQVTLRCSSQSGHNTVSWYQQALGQGPQFIFQYYREEENGRGNFPPRFSGLQFPNYSSELNVNALELDDSALYLCASSSRDGLETQYFGPGTRLLVL.

The rearrangement links TRBV6-6 to TRBJ2-7; maybe TRBD1 (6 bases). Trimming removed 7 bases at V and 1 base at J, with 14 bases between. The CDR3 length is 14 residues. Germline V CDR1 and CDR2: MNHNY, SVGAGI (reference sequence). The CDR3 sequence is CASTNRDSSYEQYF. CDR3 coding DNA: TGTGCCAGCACGAACAGGGATTCTTCCTACGAGCAGTACTTC.

The chain couples TRBV20-1 to TRBJ2-1; the D gene is possibly TRBD1 (6 bases). Germline V gene data show CDR1 as DFQATT and CDR2 as SNEGSKA (reference sequence). V was pared by 6 bases and J by 4 bases, with 7 bases between. The CDR3 has 11 amino acids. The CDR3, as DNA: TGCAGTGCCGGACAGTACAATGAGCAGTTCTTC. It codes for CSAGQYNEQFF.

The rearrangement links TRBV5-5 to TRBJ2-6; D ambiguous. Per germline, CDR1 SGHKS and CDR2 YYEKEE (reference sequence). This CDR3 spans 12 amino acids. The V gene lost 5 bases and the J gene lost 11 bases, with 11 bases spanning the gap. The CDR3: CASSLPVHVLTF. The DNA for the CDR3 is TGTGCCAGCAGTTTGCCTGTCCACGTCCTGACTTTC. Full variable domain (remainder filled in from reference TRBV5-5 and TRBJ2-6): DAGVTQSPTHLIKTRGQQVTLRCSPISGHKSVSWYQQVLGQGPQFIFQYYEKEERGRGNFPDRFSARQFPNYSSELNVNALLLGDSALYLCASSLPVHVLTFGAGSRLTVL.

The genes are TRBV29-1 and TRBJ2-1, with 7 bases fitting TRBD1. Germline CDR1 is SQVTM and CDR2 is ANQGSEA. The CDR3 runs to 14 residues. V lost 6 bases to trimming and J lost 0 bases; unmatched junction nucleotides: 5. The CDR3 DNA reads as TGCAGCGTCCAGGGACAGAGCTCCTACAATGAGCAGTTCTTC. Translated, it gives CSVQGQSSYNEQFF.

This chain uses TRBV7-9 with TRBJ2-7; 12 bases line up with TRBD1. J lost 4 bases, V lost 5 bases, and 3 bases had no gene match. The CDR3 spans 14 residues. Germline V lookup: CDR1 SEHNR, CDR2 FQNEAQ (reference sequence). CDR3 region: CASSGDRGRYEQYF. As DNA, the CDR3 is TGTGCCAGCAGCGGGGACAGGGGGCGGTACGAGCAGTACTTC.

This chain joins TRBV13 and TRBJ2-5, with TRBD2 identical over 8 bases. V lost 5 bases and J lost 11; bases outside the gene matches: 16. CDR1 and CDR2 from the germline V gene are PRHDT and FYEKMQ (reference sequence). The CDR3 spans 15 residues. CDR3 DNA sequence: TGTGCCAGCAGCCGGGAGGGCAGGGCCACCGGGGAGCAGTACTTC. Protein product: CASSREGRATGEQYF.